A single sample is the source of the 17 T cell receptor beta chains below, sequenced in a study of beta chain features in type 1 diabetes. General study findings and limits: A moderate, significant TCRB CDR3 shortening appeared in type 1 diabetes across four CD4+ subsets.

What was sequenced were expressed TCRB transcripts, since all of the isolated RNA had been reverse transcribed. Assay used: immunoSEQ multiplex PCR; TCRdb lists only in-frame clones, some missing. The table lists some 640,000 clones, over 12% of them singletons. No antigen has been assigned to these receptors. The sequenced material came from naive CD4+ T cells from blood. These receptors came from a man between 18 and 29 years old with type 1 diabetes.

This clone came up a few times. The rearrangement uses TRBV9 and TRBJ2-2; D is possibly TRBD1 or TRBD2 (5 bases each). Germline-derived CDR1 and CDR2 are SGDLS and YYNGEE. V lost 6 bases and J lost 2, with 11 bases in between. The CDR3 has 14 amino acids. CDR3: CASTVRGNTGELFF. The CDR3 bases are TGTGCCAGCACGGTGAGGGGTAACACCGGGGAGCTGTTTTTT.

The chain combines TRBV19 with TRBJ2-1; TRBD1 aligns across 8 bases. The CDR3 is made up of 16 amino acids. Germline CDR1 LNHDA, CDR2 SQIVND (reference sequence). V lost 6 bases to trimming and J lost 0 bases; unmatched junction nucleotides: 7. The CDR3: CASRRSGQASYNEQFF. CDR3 in DNA: TGTGCCAGTAGAAGATCGGGACAGGCCTCCTACAATGAGCAGTTCTTC.

This clone appeared a few times. The chain couples TRBV28 to TRBJ2-7; D could derive from TRBD1 or TRBD2 (6 bases each). The V end was cut by 2 bases, the J end by 4 bases, with 12 bases between. Germline V lookup: CDR1 MDHEN, CDR2 SYDVKM. The CDR3 consists of 14 residues. The CDR3 protein is CASSLTRGLYEQYF. The DNA of the CDR3 is TGTGCCAGCAGTTTAACCCGGGGGCTGTACGAGCAGTACTTC.

The chain couples TRBV2 to TRBJ2-3; perhaps TRBD2 as D (5 bases). CDR1 is SNHLY, CDR2 FYNNEI, per germline. V lost 5 bases, J lost 3 bases, and 18 bases lay in between. This CDR3 has 16 residues. As DNA, the CDR3 is TGTGCCAGCAGTACCTGGACCGCGGAGGAGACAGATACGCAGTATTTT. Its protein product is CASSTWTAEETDTQYF.

The CDR3 loop reads CASSFALAGSSYNEQFF. The CDR3 DNA reads TGTGCCAGCAGTTTCGCACTAGCGGGGAGCTCCTACAATGAGCAGTTCTTC. The V gene is TRBV28, the J gene TRBJ2-1; 10 nucleotides agree with TRBD2. The CDR3 spans 17 residues. Germline V gene data show CDR1 as MDHEN and CDR2 as SYDVKM. Losses at the gene ends were 3 bases for V and 0 bases for J; bases not matched to a gene: 5.

This clone came up a few times. The CDR3 region is CASSPASGRAEGEQYF. CDR3 sequence (DNA): TGTGCCAGCAGCCCCGCTAGCGGGAGGGCCGAAGGCGAGCAGTACTTC. The chain combines TRBV7-6 with TRBJ2-7; 12 bases match TRBD2. CDR3 length: 16 amino acids. The germline CDR1 and CDR2 sequences are SGHVS and FNYEAQ. The V gene end was trimmed by 5 bases and the J gene end by 6 bases; junction bases not matched to a gene: 11.

This clone turned up a few times. The chain joins TRBV27 to TRBJ1-2; D uncertain. Trimming cost V 7 bases and J 2 bases, with 17 bases left between them. The CDR3 totals 15 residues. Per germline, CDR1 MNHEY and CDR2 SMNVEV (reference sequence). Written as DNA, the CDR3 is TGTGCCAGCACCGTGGCTCACTCCTCCAACTATGGCTACACCTTC. Protein sequence: CASTVAHSSNYGYTF.

This chain connects TRBV6-1 to TRBJ1-6, with a tentative D call TRBD1 (5 bases). The germline V gene encodes CDR1 MNHNS and CDR2 SASEGT. Trimming took off 1 base at V and 7 bases at J, with 14 bases between the two ends. CDR3 length: 16 amino acids. The CDR3: CASSEVVGGSNSPLHF. The CDR3 DNA follows: TGTGCCAGCAGTGAAGTGGTTGGGGGAAGCAATTCACCCCTCCACTTT.

V usage is TRBV11-2 and J usage is TRBJ1-1; possibly TRBD1 for D (6 bases). Between the trimmed V and J ends, which lost 5 bases and 4 bases, there was a span of 11 bases. The CDR3 consists of 13 residues. The germline CDR1 and CDR2 sequences are SGHAT and FQNNGV. The CDR3 protein is CASSRTGFTEAFF. The CDR3 coding sequence is TGTGCCAGCAGCCGTACAGGGTTCACTGAAGCTTTCTTT.

Only one count was recorded for this clone. The chain combines TRBV5-1 with TRBJ1-2; no clear D. Between the trimmed V and J ends, which lost 4 bases and 3 bases, there was a span of 13 bases. CDR1 and CDR2 from the germline V gene are SGHRS and YFSETQ. The CDR3 spans 14 residues. The CDR3 spells CASSPGSQDYGYTF. CDR3 sequence (DNA): TGCGCCAGCAGCCCCGGCAGTCAAGACTATGGCTACACCTTC.

The sample holds a few counts of this clone. Other DNA variants within this sample encode the same CDR3. The chain joins TRBV7-2 to TRBJ1-5; D might be TRBD1 (6 bases). V shed 2 bases and J shed 2 bases, with 7 bases lying between them. The germline CDR1 and CDR2 sequences are SGHTA and FQGNSA. This CDR3 is 14 amino acids long. CDR3 DNA sequence: TGTGCCAGCAGCTTACGACAGGGCAATCAGCCCCAGCATTTT. Amino acid sequence: CASSLRQGNQPQHF.

V gene TRBV5-1 combines with J gene TRBJ1-6; D remains unclear. The CDR3 consists of 14 residues. Per germline, CDR1 SGHRS and CDR2 YFSETQ. V lost 9 bases and J 6 bases, leaving 16 bases between the germline ends. CDR3 region: CATQDGNSNSPLHF. CDR3 DNA: TGCGCCACTCAGGACGGGAATAGTAATTCACCCCTCCACTTT.

The chain has TRBV30 and TRBJ1-1; tentative D call: TRBD1 (5 bases). CDR1 is GTSNPN, CDR2 SVGIG, per germline (reference sequence). CDR3 length: 14 residues. Trimming left V 4 bases short and J 2 bases short, with 14 bases between. This CDR3 is CAWTLSGGNTEAFF. The CDR3 nucleotides are TGTGCCTGGACCCTATCGGGGGGAAACACTGAAGCTTTCTTT.

This clone has a handful of counts. The junction differs from germline at one of its ends, possibly a read error. This sequence joins TRBV5-4 and TRBJ1-5, with 7 bases fitting TRBD1. CDR1 is SGHNT and CDR2 is YYREEE in the germline V gene (reference sequence). This CDR3 comprises 14 residues. The CDR3 loop reads CASSLDRDSQPQHF. The DNA of the CDR3 is TGTGCCAGCAGTTTGGATCGGGACAGCCAGCCCCAGCATTTT.

This clone has only a few counts. The V gene is TRBV19, the J gene TRBJ1-4, with D maybe TRBD1 (6 bases). The CDR3 contains 14 residues. V was clipped by 6 bases and J by 7 bases, with 15 bases between them. Germline V lookup: CDR1 LNHDA, CDR2 SQIVND (reference sequence). CDR3 sequence: CASSLAGGGEKLFF. The CDR3 coding sequence is TGTGCCAGTAGCCTCGCTGGAGGGGGTGAAAAACTGTTTTTT.

The table lists this clone with a few counts. This chain connects TRBV15 to TRBJ2-7, with a weak D call TRBD1 (6 bases). The CDR3 has 13 residues. Per germline, CDR1 LNHNV and CDR2 YYDKDF (reference sequence). V was shortened by 5 bases and J by 0 bases, with 8 bases between the two germline ends. The CDR3 DNA is TGTGCCACCAGCTGGGACACCTCCTACGAGCAGTACTTC. The encoded protein is CATSWDTSYEQYF.

Details on this clone: The same CDR3 is also encoded by other DNA sequences in this sample. The chain carries TRBV5-1 and TRBJ2-7; 9 bases map to TRBD1. Germline V CDR1 and CDR2: SGHRS, YFSETQ. After removal of 1 base from V and 2 bases from J, the junction contained 1 base not matched to a gene. The CDR3 is made up of 14 amino acids. CDR3 in DNA: TGCGCCAGCAGCTTGACAGGGGGCCCCTACGAGCAGTACTTC. It translates to CASSLTGGPYEQYF. Together with reference TRBV5-1 and TRBJ2-7, the CDR3 gives the full variable domain: KAGVTQTPRYLIKTRGQQVTLSCSPISGHRSVSWYQQTPGQGLQFLFEYFSETQRNKGNFPGRFSGRQFSNSRSEMNVSTLELGDSALYLCASSLTGGPYEQYFGPGTRLTVT.